This record concerns one T cell receptor (beta chain) sequence. Its recognized antigen is unknown. No per-base quality is available; no much larger clone lies one base away. The CDR3 sequence holds 17 residues, the cysteine and valine included. Only the CDR3 region is kept as DNA, spanning 51 bases read in frame from base 1. Trimming takes 6 bases from V and 3 bases from J, and the germline ends sit 24 bases apart. This entry belongs to a study of control samples from healthy donors and cancer patients (dated by TCRdb to the early 2020s). Library creation used the immunoSEQ multiplex PCR assay. In its TCRdb copy, this immuneACCESS table keeps in-frame sequences only and misses some clones. Where compared with another copy, unresolved V genes explain less than half of these, and the others have no known cause. The sample table lists over 65,000 clones, 85% to 90% of them with a count of one. Of the sample, roughly a tenth falls within the top ten clones.

The V and J genes are TRBV23-1 and TRBJ2-7, with the D call tentatively TRBD1 or TRBD2, each fitting 6 bases. TRBV23-1 is an ORF; its function is uncertain. The receptor was derived from a woman aged 45-65 years with colorectal cancer. The sequencing sample was made of PBMCs. This receptor carries the CDR3 CASRPIRSYRDCYEQYV. The DNA is as follows: TGCGCCAGCAGACCGATCCGAAGTTACAGGGACTGCTACGAGCAGTACGTC.